Listed here are 24 T cell receptor beta chains from one sample, sequenced in a study of T-cell reconstitution after alpha-beta-depleted transplantation in children. Unique molecular identifiers were built into the TCRbeta library. TCRdb re-called the PCR reads through MiXCR, storing one row per CDR3 protein. The sample records hundreds of thousands of distinct CDR3 sequences, 13% being singletons. Sequencing used PBMCs, mostly from graft donor cells, obtained 360 days after TCRalphabeta/CD19-depleted stem cell transplant. These receptors came from a male patient younger than 18 who had a stem cell transplant for acute myeloid leukemia, so the T cells may come from the graft donor.

This chain uses TRBV12-3 or TRBV12-4 with TRBJ1-2; tentatively, D is TRBD1 (5 bases). V lost 3 bases and J 2 bases, leaving 10 bases between the germline ends. CDR3 size: 14 residues. The CDR3 region has the DNA TGTGCCAGCAGTTTGTTCCAGGGCAACTATGGCTACACCTTC. Encoded protein: CASSLFQGNYGYTF.

The V and J genes are TRBV4-3 and TRBJ2-7, with D unclear. The germline gives CDR1 LGHNA, CDR2 YSLEER. The CDR3 length is 13 residues. V lost 0 bases and J 5 bases, leaving 8 bases between the germline ends. DNA for the CDR3: TGCGCCAGCAGCCAAGATCTGCGGCACGAGCAGTACTTC. Translation: CASSQDLRHEQYF.

Here the CDR3 DNA reads TGTGCCAGCAGCTTCTTAACTGGGGGGACAGGGGTGGAGACCCAGTACTTC. Residues: CASSFLTGGTGVETQYF. This sequence joins TRBV9 and TRBJ2-5; 10 bases are shared with TRBD1. Germline loops: CDR1 SGDLS, CDR2 YYNGEE. V lost 4 bases, J lost 5 bases, and 14 bases stayed unmatched. This CDR3 has 17 residues. Drawing the rest from reference TRBV9 and TRBJ2-5, the complete variable domain is DSGVTQTPKHLITATGQRVTLRCSPRSGDLSVYWYQQSLDQGLQFLIQYYNGEERAKGNILERFSAQQFPDLHSELNLSSLELGDSALYFCASSFLTGGTGVETQYFGPGTRLLVL.

This rearrangement joins TRBV5-1 to TRBJ2-1, with TRBD2 matching over 11 bases. This CDR3 spans 15 amino acids. The J segment lost 6 bases and the V segment lost 7 bases, leaving 9 bases of the junction unmatched. Germline V gene data show CDR1 as SGHRS and CDR2 as YFSETQ. As DNA, the CDR3 is TGCGCCAGCTCCCCCTTTAGCGGGAGGGGCAATGAGCAGTTCTTC. Translation: CASSPFSGRGNEQFF.

The rearrangement uses TRBV27 and TRBJ2-7; D assignment may be TRBD1 or TRBD2 (6 bases each). Trimming shortened V by 2 bases and J by 3 bases, and 23 bases separated the two germline ends. The CDR3 contains 18 residues. CDR1 and CDR2 (germline): MNHEY, SMNVEV (reference sequence). CDR3 in DNA: TGTGCCAGCAGTTTAGAGCAACCAACAGGGAGGTGGTTCTACGAGCAGTACTTC. This translates into CASSLEQPTGRWFYEQYF.

The chain carries TRBV28 and TRBJ2-5; D gene ambiguous. CDR3 length: 14 residues. V was trimmed by 10 bases and J by 5 bases, leaving 20 bases between them. The germline V gene encodes CDR1 MDHEN and CDR2 SYDVKM. The CDR3 DNA reads as TGTGCCACCTTCCCAAGTGTCCTGTGGGAGACCCAGTACTTC. This translates into CATFPSVLWETQYF.

This clonotype was detected ten times or more. V usage is TRBV20-1 and J usage is TRBJ2-7, with D perhaps matching TRBD1 (7 bases). Germline loops: CDR1 DFQATT, CDR2 SNEGSKA (reference sequence). The CDR3 contains 13 residues. With 6 bases removed from V and 3 bases from J, the gap between germline ends came to 15 bases. Here the CDR3 reads CSAEPGGLYEQYF. The CDR3 bases are TGCAGTGCCGAACCAGGGGGGCTCTACGAGCAGTACTTC.

This clonotype has a count of ten or more. V is TRBV20-1 and J is TRBJ2-1; D might be TRBD2 (6 bases). Between the trimmed V and J ends, which lost 3 bases and 5 bases, there was a span of 20 bases. Germline V gene sequence: CDR1 DFQATT, CDR2 SNEGSKA (reference sequence). The CDR3 covers 16 residues. The CDR3 here is CSASTTAGRSDNEQFF. Here the CDR3 DNA reads TGCAGTGCTAGCACTACCGCAGGGAGGTCAGACAATGAGCAGTTCTTC.

This clonotype appeared a few times. The rearrangement links TRBV24-1 to TRBJ2-2; 7 bases fit TRBD2. Germline assignment: CDR1 KGHDR and CDR2 SFDVKD. The CDR3 runs to 15 residues. The V segment lost 8 bases and the J segment 0 bases; nucleotides outside the gene matches: 5. The CDR3 coding sequence is TGTGCCACCAAAAGTGCGGGAGCGAACACCGGGGAGCTGTTTTTT. It yields the protein CATKSAGANTGELFF.

This clonotype showed up just a few times. V and J are TRBV7-9 and TRBJ2-5; 14 bases match TRBD2. CDR3 length: 17 residues. Germline trimming cut 4 bases from V and 4 bases from J; bases unmatched to any gene: 8. CDR1 and CDR2 from the germline V gene are SEHNR and FQNEAQ (reference sequence). CDR3: CASSSTTGLAGAETQYF. The CDR3 nucleotides read TGTGCCAGCAGCTCGACAACGGGACTAGCGGGAGCAGAGACCCAGTACTTC. The variable domain in full, completed from reference TRBV7-9 and TRBJ2-5, reads DTGVSQNPRHKITKRGQNVTFRCDPISEHNRLYWYRQTLGQGPEFLTYFQNEAQLEKSRLLSDRFSAERPKGSFSTLEIQRTEQGDSAMYLCASSSTTGLAGAETQYFGPGTRLLVL.

This clonotype was detected ten times or more. The rearrangement uses TRBV28 and TRBJ2-5; TRBD1 aligns across 9 bases. CDR3 size: 15 residues. Per germline, CDR1 MDHEN and CDR2 SYDVKM. V gave up 5 bases and J gave up 5 bases; unmatched junction bases: 9. For the CDR3, the DNA is TGTGCCAGCAGTACCTGGGACAGGGTTTGGGAGACCCAGTACTTC. Residues: CASSTWDRVWETQYF.

There are many counts of this clonotype. The V and J genes are TRBV30 and TRBJ1-5; D unclear. Germline CDR1 and CDR2: GTSNPN and SVGIG (reference sequence). The V and J ends lost 4 bases and 0 bases respectively, with 10 bases between them. This CDR3 is 14 amino acids long. Written as DNA, the CDR3 is TGTGCCTGGAATCTAGACGGTAGCAATCAGCCCCAGCATTTT. Residues: CAWNLDGSNQPQHF.

This chain's CDR3 is CASSLKVPGQTSGNTIYF. As DNA, the CDR3 is TGTGCCAGCAGCTTGAAGGTTCCTGGACAGACCTCTGGAAACACCATATATTTT. The genes are TRBV11-2 and TRBJ1-3, with D possibly being TRBD1 (6 bases). The length of the CDR3 is 18 residues. The V end was cut by 3 bases, the J end by 0 bases, with 18 bases between. Germline CDR1 and CDR2: SGHAT and FQNNGV.

The chain combines TRBV15 with TRBJ2-7, with 8 positions matching TRBD2. The CDR3 is made up of 17 amino acids. CDR1 is LNHNV and CDR2 is YYDKDF in the germline V gene (reference sequence). The J segment lost 3 bases and the V segment lost 0 bases, leaving 10 bases of the junction unmatched. CDR3 protein: CATSREILAGVLYEQYF. The CDR3, as DNA: TGTGCCACCAGCAGAGAAATCCTAGCGGGCGTTCTCTACGAGCAGTACTTC. Complete variable domain (other parts from reference TRBV15 and TRBJ2-7): DAMVIQNPRYQVTQFGKPVTLSCSQTLNHNVMYWYQQKSSQAPKLLFHYYDKDFNNEADTPDNFQSRRPNTSFCFLDIRSPGLGDTAMYLCATSREILAGVLYEQYFGPGTRLTVT.

The chain joins TRBV14 to TRBJ2-7; 11 positions match TRBD2. CDR1 SGHDN and CDR2 FVKESK come from the germline V gene. The CDR3 extends over 17 amino acids. V gave up 6 bases and J gave up 2 bases; unmatched junction bases: 12. The CDR3 sequence: CASRTTSGSTLTYEQYF. In nucleotides, the CDR3 is TGTGCCAGCAGGACAACTAGCGGGAGTACCCTTACCTACGAGCAGTACTTC. Variable domain in full (rest from reference TRBV14 and TRBJ2-7): EAGVTQFPSHSVIEKGQTVTLRCDPISGHDNLYWYRRVMGKEIKFLLHFVKESKQDESGMPNNRFLAERTGGTYSTLKVQPAELEDSGVYFCASRTTSGSTLTYEQYFGPGTRLTVT.

This clonotype showed up many times. This chain connects TRBV12-3 or TRBV12-4 to TRBJ2-5, with D tentatively TRBD2 (6 bases). The CDR3 is made up of 14 amino acids. The V gene lost 6 bases and the J gene lost 2 bases, with 13 bases spanning the gap. The CDR3 DNA reads as TGTGCCAGCAGGAATGGGACTCCACAAGAGACCCAGTACTTC. Encoded protein: CASRNGTPQETQYF.

This clonotype appeared a few times. The chain's CDR3 is CASSGTTGTFPYEQYF. As DNA, the CDR3 is TGTGCCAGCAGTGGGACAACCGGGACATTTCCCTACGAGCAGTACTTC. This rearrangement joins TRBV2 to TRBJ2-7; a weak D match, TRBD1 (6 bases). V lost 4 bases, J lost 2 bases, and 18 bases lay in between. The CDR3 sequence is 16 residues long. Germline lookup yields CDR1 SNHLY and CDR2 FYNNEI.

This clonotype appeared many times. The V call is TRBV6-1, the J call TRBJ2-7; TRBD2 agrees at 12 bases. Germline CDR1 MNHNS, CDR2 SASEGT. V lost 5 bases to trimming and J lost 6 bases; unmatched junction nucleotides: 14. The CDR3 is made up of 17 amino acids. The CDR3 nucleotides read TGTGCCAGCAGTACCTATGAGCTAGCGGGAGGGCGGGGCGAGCAGTACTTC. It specifies CASSTYELAGGRGEQYF.

This clonotype was seen ten or more times. The chain combines TRBV12-3 or TRBV12-4 with TRBJ2-2; the D call may be TRBD1 or TRBD2 (5 bases each). Trimming took 4 bases from V and 2 from J, leaving 11 bases between them. CDR3 length: 15 amino acids. The CDR3 spells CASSSRDGNTGELFF. Here the CDR3 DNA reads TGTGCCAGCAGTTCCCGGGACGGAAACACCGGGGAGCTGTTTTTT.

This clonotype occurred a few times. The rearrangement links TRBV6-2 or TRBV6-3 to TRBJ2-1; 10 bases are shared with TRBD1. The germline V gene has CDR1 MNHEY and CDR2 SVGEGT. The CDR3 spans 12 residues. V gave up 8 bases and J gave up 7 bases; unmatched junction bases: 2. The CDR3: CASDRGLNEQFF. CDR3 nucleotide sequence: TGTGCCAGCGACAGGGGGCTGAATGAGCAGTTCTTC.

The DNA for the CDR3 is TGTGCCAGCAGTTACGGGGACAGGGGGACCTACAATGAGCAGTTCTTC. It specifies CASSYGDRGTYNEQFF. The gene calls are TRBV6-2 or TRBV6-3 and TRBJ2-1, with TRBD1 matching over 11 bases. The CDR3 sequence is 16 residues long. The J segment lost 2 bases and the V segment lost 2 bases, leaving 2 bases of the junction unmatched. The germline CDR1 and CDR2 sequences are MNHEY and SVGEGT.

This clonotype was detected ten times or more. V usage is TRBV20-1 and J usage is TRBJ1-6; TRBD1 might be the D (5 bases). The CDR3 length is 14 residues. V lost 6 bases and J 3 bases, leaving 12 bases between the germline ends. Germline CDR1 reads DFQATT; CDR2 reads SNEGSKA (reference sequence). The CDR3 nucleotides are TGCAGTGCCTGGGGGGACGGCTATAATTCACCCCTCCACTTT. Protein: CSAWGDGYNSPLHF.

The chain uses TRBV7-2 and TRBJ2-2, with D perhaps TRBD1 or TRBD2 (5 bases each). Germline CDR1 and CDR2: SGHTA and FQGNSA. V was trimmed by 0 bases and J by 5 bases, leaving 13 bases between them. The CDR3 contains 16 residues. CDR3 coding DNA: TGTGCCAGCAGCTTAGCCTCCGTGGGACGGACCGGGGAGCTGTTTTTT. This translates into CASSLASVGRTGELFF. The variable domain in full, completed from reference TRBV7-2 and TRBJ2-2, reads GAGVSQSPSNKVTEKGKDVELRCDPISGHTALYWYRQSLGQGLEFLIYFQGNSAPDKSGLPSDRFSAERTGGSVSTLTIQRTQQEDSAVYLCASSLASVGRTGELFFGEGSRLTVL.

The chain has TRBV28 and TRBJ1-1; TRBD1 is a possible D gene (6 bases). V was clipped by 1 base and J by 0 bases, with 15 bases between them. The CDR3 contains 17 residues. Germline-derived CDR1 and CDR2 are MDHEN and SYDVKM. The CDR3 here is CASSLSGAGVMNTEAFF. Here the CDR3 DNA reads TGTGCCAGCAGTTTATCGGGGGCAGGCGTCATGAACACTGAAGCTTTCTTT. Filled out from reference TRBV28 and TRBJ1-1, the complete variable domain reads DVKVTQSSRYLVKRTGEKVFLECVQDMDHENMFWYRQDPGLGLRLIYFSYDVKMKEKGDIPEGYSVSREKKERFSLILESASTNQTSMYLCASSLSGAGVMNTEAFFGQGTRLTVV.